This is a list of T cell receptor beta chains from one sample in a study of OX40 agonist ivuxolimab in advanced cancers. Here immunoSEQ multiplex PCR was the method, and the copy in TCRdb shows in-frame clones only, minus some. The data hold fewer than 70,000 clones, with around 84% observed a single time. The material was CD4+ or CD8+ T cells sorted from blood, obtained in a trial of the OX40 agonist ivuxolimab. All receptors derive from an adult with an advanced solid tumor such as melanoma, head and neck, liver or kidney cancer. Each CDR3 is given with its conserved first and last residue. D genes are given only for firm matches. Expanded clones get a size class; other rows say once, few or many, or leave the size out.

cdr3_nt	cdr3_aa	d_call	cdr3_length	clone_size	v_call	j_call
TGTGCCAGCTCACCTAGCGGGAGGCCAGAGACCCAGTACTTC	CASSPSGRPETQYF	TRBD2	14	once	TRBV18	TRBJ2-5
TGTGCCAGCAGCACGCAGTTAGGAGGCAACACCATATATTTT	CASSTQLGGNTIYF	NA	14	NA	TRBV7-2	TRBJ1-3
TGTGCCACCTCCGGGGCTAGCGGGAGATTTAGGGAGACCCAGTACTTC	CATSGASGRFRETQYF	TRBD2	16	NA	TRBV15	TRBJ2-5
TGTGCCAGCAGCTTCGGGGGAGCAGAGACCCAGTACTTC	CASSFGGAETQYF	NA	13	few	TRBV7-2	TRBJ2-5
TGTGCCAGCAGCGCGACAGGGGGGTTAGCCGGGGAGCTGTTTTTT	CASSATGGLAGELFF	TRBD1	15	NA	TRBV9	TRBJ2-2
TGTGCCAGCGCGAGGTCGTATGAGCAGTTCTTC	CASARSYEQFF	NA	11	NA	TRBV7-2	TRBJ2-1
TGCGCCAGCAGCTTGACGGGACAGGGGGGCACTGAAGCTTTCTTT	CASSLTGQGGTEAFF	TRBD1	15	NA	TRBV5-1	TRBJ1-1
TGTGCCAGCAGCATGACAACTACAGGGGGCAACTATGGCTACACCTTC	CASSMTTTGGNYGYTF	TRBD1	16	NA	TRBV11-1	TRBJ1-2
TGTGCCAGCAGATCAAAGGGGAGACAGCAAGAGACCCAGTACTTC	CASRSKGRQQETQYF	NA	15	NA	TRBV21-1	TRBJ2-5
TGTGCCAGCAGCTTAGCGGGGACGGGGAATCAGCCCCAGCATTTT	CASSLAGTGNQPQHF	NA	15	once	TRBV7-2	TRBJ1-5
TGCGCCAGCAGTGACCATCGCTCGTTTAGAGACCTATCCTACGAGCAGTACTTC	CASSDHRSFRDLSYEQYF	NA	18	once	TRBV10-1	TRBJ2-7
TGTGCCAGCAGCTCCCAGGGGGCTGGTGTGTACGAGCAGTACTTC	CASSSQGAGVYEQYF	TRBD1	15	NA	TRBV7-2	TRBJ2-7
TGTGCCAGTAGAGAACAGGGGTTTGAAGCTTTCTTT	CASREQGFEAFF	TRBD1	12	NA	TRBV19	TRBJ1-1
TGTGCCAGCAGTGAAGCTCCAACAGGGGGGGAGCAGTACTTC	CASSEAPTGGEQYF	TRBD1	14	NA	TRBV6-1	TRBJ2-7
TGTGCCAGCAGTAAAAAAGAGAGTTATGGCTACACCTTC	CASSKKESYGYTF	NA	13	NA	TRBV6-1	TRBJ1-2
TGCGCCAGCAGCCAAGATCTTGAAGCCTTCACCGGGGAGCTGTTTTTT	CASSQDLEAFTGELFF	NA	16	once	TRBV4-3	TRBJ2-2
TGTGCCAGCTCACCGACCCAAGAGACCCAGTACTTC	CASSPTQETQYF	NA	12	once	TRBV18	TRBJ2-5
TGTGCCAGCAGCTTAGCCCCTAGCGGGGACTACGAGCAGTACTTC	CASSLAPSGDYEQYF	TRBD2	15	NA	TRBV7-2	TRBJ2-7
TGTGCCAGCGGGACTATTACTGGAAACACCATATATTTT	CASGTITGNTIYF	NA	13	medium-sized	TRBV2	TRBJ1-3
TGCGCCAGCAGCACGGGGGATACCGGGGAGCTGTTTTTT	CASSTGDTGELFF	NA	13	NA	TRBV5-1	TRBJ2-2
TGTGCCAGCAGCCCGAACCCGGGTCAACGGTTCGAGCAGTACTTC	CASSPNPGQRFEQYF	NA	15	NA	TRBV7-6	TRBJ2-7
TGTGCCAGCAGCTCCAGGGGGCTTAACTATGGCTACACCTTC	CASSSRGLNYGYTF	TRBD1	14	few	TRBV7-8	TRBJ1-2
TGTGCCAGCAGCTCAGGGCGCACCGGGGAGCTGTTTTTT	CASSSGRTGELFF	NA	13	NA	TRBV7-3	TRBJ2-2
TGTGCCATCACGACTGATCAAGAGACCCAGTACTTC	CAITTDQETQYF	NA	12	NA	TRBV28	TRBJ2-5
TGCAGTGCTATGAGGGAAAAACTGTTTTTT	CSAMREKLFF	NA	10	NA	TRBV20-1	TRBJ1-4
TGCAGTGCTAGCGTCTGGAATGAGCAGTTCTTC	CSASVWNEQFF	NA	11	many	TRBV20-1	TRBJ2-1
TGTGCCAGCAGAACCGGGACAGGGGGCAATCAGCCCCAGCATTTT	CASRTGTGGNQPQHF	TRBD1	15	NA	TRBV2	TRBJ1-5
TGTGCCAGCACCCTTTATCCCTTTTACTGGGAAAAACTGTTTTTT	CASTLYPFYWEKLFF	NA	15	NA	TRBV27	TRBJ1-4
TGTGCCAGCAGCTCTTCAGCGGGTCTCAGAACCTACGAGCAGTACTTC	CASSSSAGLRTYEQYF	NA	16	NA	TRBV7-2	TRBJ2-7
TGTGCCAGCACCCACGAGGCGGGGGGCCGTCCGGGCTACACCTTC	CASTHEAGGRPGYTF	NA	15	few	TRBV28	TRBJ1-2
TGCGCCAGCAGCCTCTTCCTAGGGGGGGCGGATGGCTACACCTTC	CASSLFLGGADGYTF	NA	15	NA	TRBV4-1	TRBJ1-2
TGCGCCAGCAGCTTGGTGGCGACAGGGAATGAGCAGTACTTC	CASSLVATGNEQYF	TRBD1	14	NA	TRBV5-1	TRBJ2-7
TGTGCCAGCAGCCGACCGGGACAGGAGGTGGATGGCTACACCTTC	CASSRPGQEVDGYTF	TRBD1	15	NA	TRBV7-2	TRBJ1-2
TGTGCCAGCAGCCCGGGACAGTCCACACCCGAGCAGTACTTC	CASSPGQSTPEQYF	TRBD1	14	NA	TRBV5-6	TRBJ2-7
TGTGCCAGCAGCCCCGGACTAGCGGGAGGGCCAGAGACCCAGTACTTC	CASSPGLAGGPETQYF	TRBD2	16	NA	TRBV13	TRBJ2-5
TGTGCCAGCAGCTTCGACCCGGGACTGGTAAATGAGCAGTTCTTC	CASSFDPGLVNEQFF	NA	15	NA	TRBV2	TRBJ2-1
TGTGCCAGCAGTGCAGCCGGACTCACCACAGATACGCAGTATTTT	CASSAAGLTTDTQYF	NA	15	NA	TRBV6-1	TRBJ2-3
TGTGCCAGCAGCTTAGACAGGGGACAACTGTTTTTT	CASSLDRGQLFF	TRBD1	12	NA	TRBV7-9	TRBJ1-4
TGTGCCAGTAGTATAAACGGACGGATTAGCAATCAGCCCCAGCATTTT	CASSINGRISNQPQHF	NA	16	NA	TRBV19	TRBJ1-5
TGTGCCAGCTCACCAGGAGAGTGGACTAGCGGGAGGAAAAACATTCAGTACTTC	CASSPGEWTSGRKNIQYF	TRBD2	18	NA	TRBV18	TRBJ2-4
TGTGCCAGCAGCTTAGGAGGAGGGTATGGCACTGAAGCTTTCTTT	CASSLGGGYGTEAFF	NA	15	NA	TRBV7-9	TRBJ1-1
TGCGCCAGCAGCTTGGATGCCAGCAACAATGAGCAGTTCTTC	CASSLDASNNEQFF	NA	14	NA	TRBV5-1	TRBJ2-1
TGTGCCATCAGGGGCGGAAGAGGGGGCACAGATACGCAGTATTTT	CAIRGGRGGTDTQYF	NA	15	NA	TRBV10-3	TRBJ2-3
TGCGCCAGCTTCCCCGGCACCGAGGACTACGAGCAGTACTTC	CASFPGTEDYEQYF	NA	14	NA	TRBV5-1	TRBJ2-7
TGTGCCAGCAGCCCTCCGCAACGACTAGCGAGGGCCGGGGAGCTGTTTTTT	CASSPPQRLARAGELFF	TRBD2	17	NA	TRBV7-9	TRBJ2-2
TGTGCCAGCAGTGAAGGTGGGGGAACCCCCATATATTTT	CASSEGGGTPIYF	NA	13	NA	TRBV6-1	TRBJ1-3
TGTGCCAGCAGCTCGACCCTTATGGGGGAGACCCAGTACTTC	CASSSTLMGETQYF	NA	14	NA	TRBV7-2	TRBJ2-5
TGTGCCAGCAGCCCGGGGGGAGGGCAGGCTTTCTTT	CASSPGGGQAFF	NA	12	NA	TRBV5-4	TRBJ1-1
TGTGCCAGTAGTATCACGGTCACTGGAAACACCATATATTTT	CASSITVTGNTIYF	NA	14	NA	TRBV19	TRBJ1-3
TGCAGTGCTGGGATCGGTGAGCAGTTCTTC	CSAGIGEQFF	NA	10	few	TRBV20-1	TRBJ2-1